The rows below give T cell receptor beta chains drawn from one sample of a study of cytomegalovirus exposure and HLA in healthy donors. Profiled with immunoSEQ multiplex PCR; TCRdb holds only in-frame clones, not every one. The table shows some 150,000 clones, with roughly 9.6% occurring only once. Sequences were obtained from PBMCs. Every receptor here comes from a woman in her forties in good health and CMV-seropositive. Both conserved end residues are part of each CDR3.

>TRBV5-1
CASSLALLAGANTGELFF
>TRBV9
CASSPRTGGIETQYF
>TRBV6-1
CASSERGPYGYTF
>TRBV19
CASSKDWREQYF
>TRBV7-2
CASSLRTGGFTGELFF
>TRBV2
CASSDAETYNSPLHF
>TRBV6-1
CASSEAGANEQFF
>TRBV7-9
CASSPGLAGFQETQYF
>TRBV18
CASSLRDPGQPQGAQHF
>TRBV11-1
CASTPTELNTEAFF
>TRBV10-1
CASSELGTGGEKLFF
>TRBV2
CASSGTSRLTDTQYF
>TRBV9
CASSVGRGGNYGYTF
>TRBV4-1
CASSQDPAGQTTTDTQYF
>TRBV7-2
CASSLVAVAGGLYF
>TRBV5-5
CASSLGHGNYGYTF
>TRBV2
CASSGTLGGFGQPQHF
>TRBV9
CASSLTGAGGYSEQFF
>TRBV11-2
CASSLDRTGAYYEQYF
>TRBV15
CATSRDNGPGTEAFF
>TRBV6-6
CASSYTSGLTEAFF
>TRBV5-1
CASRIEIANYGYTF
>TRBV5-1
CASSLNAKGANVLTF
>TRBV6-5
CASSYGRTFPEAFF
>TRBV2
CASRETGSYGYTF
>TRBV5-1
CASSLVASGGYNEQFF
>TRBV6-5
CASSYDRSSYNSPLHF
>TRBV7-9
CASSLAGGSGELFF
>TRBV11-2
CASSLALWTGTHF
>TRBV5-1
CASSLQGTGETQYF
>TRBV5-1
CASSLDGQGSGYTF
>TRBV6-5
CASSLGRRYNEKLFF
>TRBV5-6
CASSLWTGIEQYF
>TRBV5-4
CASSWGTGGSYNSPLHF
>TRBV5-6
CASSLATGKGGYTF